Included here is one T cell receptor (beta chain) sequence, with context. This sample is drawn from a study of blood T cell repertoires in COVID-19. In the study overall: Samples taken during acute and convalescent COVID-19 were collected in the United States, Italy and Spain.

Original data processing: Amplification of reference gene primers was used by the study to estimate nucleated cell counts. Clones were sequenced by immunoSEQ multiplex PCR, and TCRdb holds only the in-frame ones, with some missing. V, J and clone size derive from that table, while D and trimming were established from the DNA sequence. There are just over 250,000 clones in the sample; approximately 89% occur only once, and around 9.1% lies in the top ten. The CDR3 is made up of 11 amino acids. Per the germline V gene, CDR1 is SNHLY and CDR2 is FYNNEI. V was clipped by 7 bases and J by 9 bases; unmatched bases: 4.

The material sequenced was peripheral blood. The receptor was isolated from a man aged 40-55 years who had recovered from COVID-19. The genes are TRBV2 and TRBJ1-2; 8 nucleotides match TRBD1. This CDR3 reads CASTQGDRYTF. DNA for the CDR3: TGTGCCAGCACACAGGGGGACCGCTACACCTTC.